The 17 T cell receptor beta chains in this list originate from one sample, sequenced in a study of T cells in Graves' hyperthyroidism and ophthalmopathy. The source material, RNA transcripts, was used to amplify TCR beta CDR3 regions. First-round RT-PCR targeting the TCR CDR3 was performed with the HTBI primer set. TCRdb recomputed calls from the multiplex PCR reads with MiXCR, one row per CDR3 protein. The profile covers some 420,000 distinct CDR3 sequences, with around 15% appearing a single time and about 5% taken by the ten largest. The source material was blood. The origin of the receptors is a woman under 30 with Graves' hyperthyroidism.

This chain connects TRBV6-2 or TRBV6-3 to TRBJ1-5; no firm D call. The CDR3 runs 14 residues. Trimming cost V 7 bases and J 3 bases, with 13 bases left between them. CDR1 and CDR2 from the germline V gene are MNHEY and SVGEGT. CDR3 DNA: TGTGCCAGCAAATCAAAACACACCAATCAGCCCCAGCATTTT. This gives the protein CASKSKHTNQPQHF.

This clonotype has just a few counts. The chain employs TRBV28 and TRBJ1-3; a weak D match, TRBD1 (5 bases). The germline V gene has CDR1 MDHEN and CDR2 SYDVKM. V dropped 6 bases and J dropped 2 bases, with 17 bases sitting between them. The CDR3 is 16 amino acids. CDR3 in amino acids: CASSSPGPKAGNTIYF. As DNA, the CDR3 is TGTGCCAGCAGCTCCCCGGGACCTAAGGCTGGAAACACCATATATTTT.

As regards this clonotype: One junction end disagrees with the germline gene, perhaps due to a read error. The chain combines TRBV11-2 with TRBJ2-2; 9 positions agree with TRBD2. Germline lookup yields CDR1 SGHAT and CDR2 FQNNGV. The CDR3 has 18 residues. This CDR3 reads CAISLVSLTSGHTGELFF. CDR3 in DNA: TGTGCCATCAGCTTAGTCTCACTGACTAGCGGACACACCGGGGAGCTGTTTTTT.

This sequence joins TRBV29-1 and TRBJ2-7; D unresolved. The germline V and J ends were trimmed by 1 base and 3 bases, with 7 bases remaining between them. Germline V lookup: CDR1 SQVTM, CDR2 ANQGSEA. The CDR3 runs to 12 residues. This chain's CDR3 is CSVEGNNYEQYF. The DNA for the CDR3 is TGCAGCGTTGAAGGCAATAACTACGAGCAGTACTTC.

Comments on this clonotype: Relative to the germline gene, one junction end is altered; a read error may explain this. The chain links TRBV24-1 to TRBJ2-2; no definite D call. The germline V gene has CDR1 KGHDR and CDR2 SFDVKD. This CDR3 has 13 amino acids. The CDR3: CASSMAPPGELFF. CDR3 in DNA: TGTGCCAGCAGTATGGCCCCACCCGGGGAGCTGTTTTTT.

This clonotype has a count of ten or more. The V gene is TRBV6-1, the J gene TRBJ1-2; D is possibly TRBD1 (6 bases). Germline assignment: CDR1 MNHNS and CDR2 SASEGT. The CDR3 spans 14 residues. Trimming cost V 5 bases and J 2 bases, with 12 bases left between them. CDR3 loop: CASSTGSANYGYTF. CDR3 DNA sequence: TGTGCCAGCAGTACAGGGTCGGCAAACTATGGCTACACCTTC.

The chain carries TRBV4-2 and TRBJ2-2; TRBD2 aligns across 11 bases. V lost 3 bases to trimming and J lost 0 bases; unmatched junction nucleotides: 3. Germline CDR1 is LGHNA and CDR2 is YNFKEQ. The CDR3 has 17 residues. Written as DNA, the CDR3 is TGTGCCAGCAGCCAGATAGCGGGAGGGCCGAACACCGGGGAGCTGTTTTTT. This codes for CASSQIAGGPNTGELFF.

This chain connects TRBV6-1 to TRBJ1-3; 8 nucleotides align to TRBD1. From germline, CDR1 is MNHNS and CDR2 SASEGT. The CDR3 runs to 15 residues. V shed 5 bases, J shed 0 bases, and the junction held 3 bases outside the gene matches. The CDR3, as DNA: TGTGCCAGCAGTATACAGGGGGTCTCTGGAAACACCATATATTTT. This translates into CASSIQGVSGNTIYF.

This clonotype has ten or more counts. The rearrangement links TRBV7-9 to TRBJ2-1; TRBD1 might be the D (6 bases). V gave up 1 base and J gave up 5 bases, with 9 bases separating them. CDR3 size: 14 residues. The germline V gene has CDR1 SEHNR and CDR2 FQNEAQ (reference sequence). The CDR3 DNA is TGTGCCAGCAGCTTAGTAGCAGGGGACAATGAGCAGTTCTTC. It codes for CASSLVAGDNEQFF.

This clonotype has just a few counts. The V and J genes are TRBV18 and TRBJ2-2; 10 bases map to TRBD1. J was trimmed by 4 bases and V by 4 bases; bases with no gene match: 9. In germline, CDR1 is KGHSH, CDR2 LQKENI. This CDR3 is 17 amino acids long. For the CDR3, the DNA is TGTGCCAGCTCACACAACCGGGACAGGGGTATCACCGGGGAGCTGTTTTTT. This gives the protein CASSHNRDRGITGELFF.

The gene calls are TRBV14 and TRBJ2-1; TRBD2 matches at 8 bases. Trimming cost V 4 bases and J 5 bases; bases outside gene matches: 4. This CDR3 is 14 amino acids long. CDR1 is SGHDN, CDR2 FVKESK, per germline. CDR3 loop: CASSPTSGNNEQFF. Written as DNA, the CDR3 is TGTGCCAGCAGCCCTACTAGCGGAAACAATGAGCAGTTCTTC.

This clonotype was picked up many times. The chain employs TRBV28 and TRBJ1-2, with D perhaps matching TRBD1 (5 bases). The germline CDR1 and CDR2 sequences are MDHEN and SYDVKM. With 5 bases removed from V and 6 bases from J, the gap between germline ends came to 10 bases. This CDR3 is built from 12 residues. The CDR3 DNA follows: TGTGCCAGCAGTGAGACAGCAGATGGCTACACCTTC. Amino acids: CASSETADGYTF.

This clonotype was counted at least ten times. This chain connects TRBV12-3 or TRBV12-4 to TRBJ2-1, with TRBD2 matching over 12 bases. CDR3 length: 17 amino acids. The V and J ends lost 7 bases and 4 bases, in that order; junction bases with no gene match: 11. The CDR3 sequence: CASKTGLAGFGYNEQFF. CDR3 DNA sequence: TGTGCCAGCAAGACGGGACTAGCGGGTTTCGGATACAATGAGCAGTTCTTC.

The sample holds many counts of this clonotype. V is TRBV6-1 and J is TRBJ2-2, with TRBD1 matching over 9 bases. V lost 6 bases and J lost 7; bases outside the gene matches: 9. Per the germline V gene, CDR1 is MNHNS and CDR2 is SASEGT. The CDR3 consists of 15 residues. CDR3 DNA: TGTGCCAGCAGGGACAGGGGCCGCCGCGACGGGGAGCTGTTTTTT. Amino acids: CASRDRGRRDGELFF.

Only a few counts were recorded for this clonotype. V gene TRBV2 combines with J gene TRBJ1-4; D is ambiguous. The V end was cut by 0 bases, the J end by 5 bases, with 10 bases between. CDR3 length: 15 residues. CDR1 SNHLY and CDR2 FYNNEI come from the germline V gene. CDR3 sequence (DNA): TGTGCCAGCAGTGAAGCGAGGGCGACGAATGAAAAACTGTTTTTT. It yields the protein CASSEARATNEKLFF. The full variable domain, its missing parts supplied by reference TRBV2 and TRBJ1-4, is EPEVTQTPSHQVTQMGQEVILRCVPISNHLYFYWYRQILGQKVEFLVSFYNNEISEKSEIFDDQFSVERPDGSNFTLKIRSTKLEDSAMYFCASSEARATNEKLFFGSGTQLSVL.

With regard to this clonotype: This may stem from a read error, because a much larger clone lies one nucleotide away. CDR3: CASTQRTNGSNEQFF. The CDR3 DNA reads as TGTGCCAGCACCCAAAGGACTAACGGGAGCAATGAGCAGTTCTTC. V gene TRBV12-3 or TRBV12-4 combines with J gene TRBJ2-1, with a tentative D call TRBD2 (6 bases). The length of the CDR3 is 15 residues. Trimming took off 7 bases at V and 6 bases at J, with 19 bases between the two ends.

This clonotype was observed many times. The chain uses TRBV6-1 and TRBJ2-7; TRBD2 matches at 12 bases. CDR3 length: 14 amino acids. Germline V CDR1 and CDR2: MNHNS, SASEGT. V gave up 6 bases and J gave up 4 bases; unmatched junction bases: 4. CDR3 residues: CASRRLAGEYEQYF. CDR3 sequence (DNA): TGTGCCAGCAGACGACTAGCGGGAGAGTACGAGCAGTACTTC.